Below, one T cell receptor beta chain is given with its context. Assay: immunoSEQ multiplex PCR; the TCRdb copy retains only in-frame clones and omits some. The sample contains 65,000 to 85,000 clones, around 87% of which appear only once. CDR1 is SGHAT and CDR2 is FQNNGV in the germline V gene. The V gene lost 8 bases and the J gene lost 7 bases, with 17 bases spanning the gap. The CDR3 totals 13 residues. This entry comes from a study of control samples from healthy donors and cancer patients. The TCR was taken from a woman between 45 and 65 years old with head and neck cancer. This rearrangement joins TRBV11-2 to TRBJ1-1; perhaps TRBD1 as D (5 bases). Sequenced: PBMCs. CDR3 loop: CASRRDTGGEAFF. In nucleotides, the CDR3 is TGTGCCAGCCGTAGAGATACAGGTGGTGAAGCTTTCTTT.